This is a list of T cell receptor beta chains from one sample in a study of blood T cell repertoires in COVID-19. Some clones are missing from TCRdb's copy, which holds only in-frame ones; the method was immunoSEQ multiplex PCR. The sample has approximately 200,000 clones; approximately 84% are singletons. The sequenced sample was peripheral blood. The source is a woman in her twenties or thirties who had recovered from COVID-19. CDR3s include the opening cysteine and the closing phenylalanine or tryptophan. Fields, in order: D gene, V gene, J gene, clone size, CDR3 DNA, CDR3 protein. D genes are given only for firm matches. Size values are once, few and many counts, or a class for expanded clones, and some rows have none.

d_call: TRBD2; v_call: TRBV27; j_call: TRBJ2-1; clone_size: .; cdr3_nt: TGTGCCAGCAGTCCCCTAGCGGGCGTTATTCGCAATGAGCAGTTCTTC; cdr3_aa: CASSPLAGVIRNEQFF
d_call: TRBD1; v_call: TRBV5-4; j_call: TRBJ1-1; clone_size: .; cdr3_nt: TGTGCCAGCAGCGTGAGACAGGGGCTTACTGAAGCTTTCTTT; cdr3_aa: CASSVRQGLTEAFF
d_call: TRBD2; v_call: TRBV28; j_call: TRBJ2-3; clone_size: .; cdr3_nt: TGTGCCAGCAGAGGGACTAGCGGGCACACAGATACGCAGTATTTT; cdr3_aa: CASRGTSGHTDTQYF
d_call: TRBD1; v_call: TRBV13; j_call: TRBJ2-3; clone_size: once; cdr3_nt: TGTGCCAGCAGCCGTGCCTTGACAGGGGATACGCAGTATTTT; cdr3_aa: CASSRALTGDTQYF
d_call: .; v_call: TRBV19; j_call: TRBJ2-3; clone_size: once; cdr3_nt: TGTGCCAGTAGTATAGGACAGTCTAGCACAGATACGCAGTATTTT; cdr3_aa: CASSIGQSSTDTQYF
d_call: .; v_call: TRBV19; j_call: TRBJ1-1; clone_size: once; cdr3_nt: TGTGCCAGTACCACAGGGCAGGTCGTAGGCATGAACACTGAAGCTTTCTTT; cdr3_aa: CASTTGQVVGMNTEAFF
d_call: TRBD2; v_call: TRBV27; j_call: TRBJ2-1; clone_size: .; cdr3_nt: TGTGCCAGCAGTTATACTCCGGGACTAGCGGGCCGAGGTGAGCAGTTCTTC; cdr3_aa: CASSYTPGLAGRGEQFF
d_call: .; v_call: TRBV2; j_call: TRBJ2-7; clone_size: .; cdr3_nt: TGTGCCAGCACCCAAACGAGGGCAGGGGAAACCTACGAGCAGTACTTC; cdr3_aa: CASTQTRAGETYEQYF
d_call: .; v_call: TRBV7-7; j_call: TRBJ2-5; clone_size: .; cdr3_nt: TGTGCTACCTCCTTGGGGGCTAGCGGAAGCCAAGAGACCCAGTACTTC; cdr3_aa: CATSLGASGSQETQYF
d_call: .; v_call: TRBV9; j_call: TRBJ2-3; clone_size: .; cdr3_nt: TGTGCCAGCAGCGTAGAATTACTCACAGATACGCAGTATTTT; cdr3_aa: CASSVELLTDTQYF
d_call: TRBD2; v_call: TRBV24-1; j_call: TRBJ2-1; clone_size: .; cdr3_nt: TGTGCCACCAGTGGAACCGGGACTAGCGGGAGTAATGAGCAGTTCTTC; cdr3_aa: CATSGTGTSGSNEQFF
d_call: .; v_call: TRBV5-6; j_call: TRBJ2-2; clone_size: .; cdr3_nt: TGTGCCAGCAGCTTGGTCGGGGGTAGGCGGACCGGGGAGCTGTTTTTT; cdr3_aa: CASSLVGGRRTGELFF
d_call: TRBD2; v_call: TRBV10-3; j_call: TRBJ2-3; clone_size: once; cdr3_nt: TGTGCCATCAGTGAGCTAGCGGGAGCAGGGACGGATACGCAGTATTTT; cdr3_aa: CAISELAGAGTDTQYF
d_call: .; v_call: TRBV5-1; j_call: TRBJ2-1; clone_size: .; cdr3_nt: TGCGCCAGCAGCTTGTCAGACAGCTCCTACAATGAGCAGTTCTTC; cdr3_aa: CASSLSDSSYNEQFF
d_call: TRBD2; v_call: TRBV5-1; j_call: TRBJ2-7; clone_size: .; cdr3_nt: TGCGCCAGCAGCTTGTACCCAGCGGGAGATGGGACCTACGAGCAGTACTTC; cdr3_aa: CASSLYPAGDGTYEQYF
d_call: TRBD2; v_call: TRBV30; j_call: TRBJ2-3; clone_size: .; cdr3_nt: TGTGCCTGGATGGGACTAGCGGGAGATGATACGCAGTATTTT; cdr3_aa: CAWMGLAGDDTQYF
d_call: TRBD2; v_call: TRBV5-1; j_call: TRBJ2-7; clone_size: few; cdr3_nt: TGCGCCAGCAGCTTGAGCGGGAGCCCCTACGAGCAGTACTTC; cdr3_aa: CASSLSGSPYEQYF
d_call: TRBD2; v_call: TRBV4-1; j_call: TRBJ2-3; clone_size: once; cdr3_nt: TGCGCCAGCAGCCAAGAAAGGGGTACTAGCGGGAAAAAGGATACGCAGTATTTT; cdr3_aa: CASSQERGTSGKKDTQYF
d_call: TRBD2; v_call: TRBV10-3; j_call: TRBJ2-7; clone_size: .; cdr3_nt: TGTGCCATCAGTGAGTCTAGCGGGAGGACCCACGAGCAGTACTTC; cdr3_aa: CAISESSGRTHEQYF
d_call: .; v_call: TRBV3-1/TRBV3-2; j_call: TRBJ2-5; clone_size: .; cdr3_nt: TGTGCCAGCAGCCAAGTGGGACTTTTGAAGACCCAGTACTTC; cdr3_aa: CASSQVGLLKTQYF
d_call: .; v_call: TRBV6-1; j_call: TRBJ2-7; clone_size: .; cdr3_nt: TGTGCCAGCAGTGAAGGACCGAGGAGCTCCTACGAGCAGTACTTC; cdr3_aa: CASSEGPRSSYEQYF
d_call: TRBD2; v_call: TRBV18; j_call: TRBJ2-1; clone_size: .; cdr3_nt: TGTGCCAGCTCACGATCAACTAGCGGGAGAAACAATGAGCAGTTCTTC; cdr3_aa: CASSRSTSGRNNEQFF
d_call: .; v_call: TRBV30; j_call: TRBJ2-2; clone_size: .; cdr3_nt: TGTGCCTGGAGCCCCCGGGGTGGGGAGCTGTTTTTT; cdr3_aa: CAWSPRGGELFF
d_call: .; v_call: TRBV2; j_call: TRBJ1-6; clone_size: many; cdr3_nt: TGTGCCAGCAGTGAAGCGGAGGGGATGGCCCTCCACTTT; cdr3_aa: CASSEAEGMALHF
d_call: TRBD2; v_call: TRBV7-3; j_call: TRBJ2-7; clone_size: .; cdr3_nt: TGTGCCAGCAGCCCGTCACTAGCGGGAGCGGACGAGCAGTACTTC; cdr3_aa: CASSPSLAGADEQYF
d_call: TRBD2; v_call: TRBV9; j_call: TRBJ2-7; clone_size: .; cdr3_nt: TGTGCCAGCAGCGTAGGGGGGAGGGCCGACTACGAGCAGTACTTC; cdr3_aa: CASSVGGRADYEQYF
d_call: .; v_call: TRBV11-1; j_call: TRBJ2-7; clone_size: .; cdr3_nt: TGTGCCAGCAGCCCGAACTCGGGGTCCTACGAGCAGTACTTC; cdr3_aa: CASSPNSGSYEQYF
d_call: TRBD2; v_call: TRBV2; j_call: TRBJ2-2; clone_size: .; cdr3_nt: TGTGCCAGCAAGCTAGCGGGGAACACCGGGGAGCTGTTTTTT; cdr3_aa: CASKLAGNTGELFF
d_call: .; v_call: TRBV10-3; j_call: TRBJ2-1; clone_size: .; cdr3_nt: TGTGCCATCAGTGAGTCTAGAGCGGGCCAGTCCTACAATGAGCAGTTCTTC; cdr3_aa: CAISESRAGQSYNEQFF
d_call: .; v_call: TRBV5-6; j_call: TRBJ1-2; clone_size: .; cdr3_nt: TGTGCCAGCAGCATCACAGAACGTGGCTACACCTTC; cdr3_aa: CASSITERGYTF
d_call: TRBD1; v_call: TRBV4-1; j_call: TRBJ1-5; clone_size: .; cdr3_nt: TGCGCCAGCAGCCGTAACAGGGGAGGCAATCAGCCCCAGCATTTT; cdr3_aa: CASSRNRGGNQPQHF
d_call: TRBD2; v_call: TRBV3-1/TRBV3-2; j_call: TRBJ2-7; clone_size: few; cdr3_nt: TGTGCCAGCAGCCAGGACGGACTAGCGGGAGCACGTTATACCGAGCAGTACTTC; cdr3_aa: CASSQDGLAGARYTEQYF
d_call: .; v_call: TRBV11-2; j_call: TRBJ1-3; clone_size: .; cdr3_nt: TGTGCCAGCACCAACTCGTACTCTGGAAACACCATATATTTT; cdr3_aa: CASTNSYSGNTIYF
d_call: .; v_call: TRBV28; j_call: TRBJ2-1; clone_size: .; cdr3_nt: TGTGCCAGCAGCCCCCCAGGTCACATTGAGCAGTTCTTC; cdr3_aa: CASSPPGHIEQFF
d_call: TRBD1; v_call: TRBV6-5; j_call: TRBJ2-1; clone_size: many; cdr3_nt: TGTGCCAGCAGTTACGCCGGGACAGGGGGTTTTGAGCAGTTCTTC; cdr3_aa: CASSYAGTGGFEQFF
d_call: .; v_call: TRBV19; j_call: TRBJ2-7; clone_size: .; cdr3_nt: TGTGCCAGTAGTACCCGGGACGGGAGCTCCTACGAGCAGTACTTC; cdr3_aa: CASSTRDGSSYEQYF
d_call: .; v_call: TRBV27; j_call: TRBJ2-1; clone_size: .; cdr3_nt: TGTGCCAGCAGTTTATGGGTCAGGGGCTACAATGAGCAGTTCTTC; cdr3_aa: CASSLWVRGYNEQFF
d_call: .; v_call: TRBV28; j_call: TRBJ1-4; clone_size: .; cdr3_nt: TGTGCCAGCAGTTTAGCGGGTTCTAATGAAAAACTGTTTTTT; cdr3_aa: CASSLAGSNEKLFF
d_call: TRBD2; v_call: TRBV27; j_call: TRBJ2-1; clone_size: .; cdr3_nt: TGTGCCAGCAGCTCCGGGACTAGCTCCCCTCTTGGTGAGCAGTTCTTC; cdr3_aa: CASSSGTSSPLGEQFF
d_call: TRBD1; v_call: TRBV30; j_call: TRBJ2-6; clone_size: .; cdr3_nt: TGTGCATGGGACAGGGCCTCTGGGGCCAACGTCCTGACTTTC; cdr3_aa: CAWDRASGANVLTF
d_call: .; v_call: TRBV6-2/TRBV6-3; j_call: TRBJ1-2; clone_size: .; cdr3_nt: TGTGCCAGCAGTTACCTCAGGGATTCGCTTCGTTATGGCTACACCTTC; cdr3_aa: CASSYLRDSLRYGYTF
d_call: TRBD2; v_call: TRBV15; j_call: TRBJ2-7; clone_size: .; cdr3_nt: TGTGCCACCAGCACCGGACTAGCGGGCCCAGAGCAGTACTTC; cdr3_aa: CATSTGLAGPEQYF